This T cell receptor beta chain was identified in a study of blood T cell repertoires in COVID-19. Background on the study: The United States, Italy and Spain supplied acute and convalescent COVID-19 samples. T cells, B-cell-depleted T cells, or PBMCs provided the cDNA or gDNA that served as material.

This clone was counted a few times. Per the study methods: Estimation of nucleated cell counts relied on the amplification of reference gene primers. TCRdb's table, derived via immunoSEQ multiplex PCR, lists solely in-frame clones and lacks some. D and trimming come from the DNA, and the V and J calls and clone size come from that table. The repertoire consists of around 66,000 clones, with 70% to 90% occurring once and the leading ten covering roughly 6.6%. The receptor was isolated from a man aged 55 to 70 with acute or convalescent COVID-19. The sequencing sample was made of peripheral blood.

This CDR3 is CASSPRQGVNTEAFF. The CDR3 DNA reads TGTGCCAGCAGTCCTAGACAGGGGGTTAACACTGAAGCTTTCTTT. This chain uses TRBV2 with TRBJ1-1; TRBD1 aligns across 9 bases. Trimming removed 5 bases from V and 2 bases from J; junction bases left unmatched: 6. The length of the CDR3 is 15 residues. Germline CDR1 and CDR2: SNHLY and FYNNEI.